This TCR beta chain was profiled in a study of cytomegalovirus exposure and HLA in healthy donors. Study context: From about 180 million T cells, an earlier analysis saw 100 million to 140 million unique TCR beta sequences.

This CDR3 contains 15 residues. V lost 6 bases and J lost 1, with 15 bases in between. The germline CDR1 and CDR2 sequences are SGHTA and FQGTGA. The PCR was carried out with 60 Vbeta primers and 13 Jbeta primers. Profiling relied on immunoSEQ multiplex PCR, and the TCRdb table lists in-frame clones only, not all of them. The sample yields roughly 100,000 clones, about 75% seen once. This clonotype originated in a man aged 50 to 59 in good health and CMV-seronegative. This chain uses TRBV7-3 with TRBJ1-1; the D gene is possibly TRBD1 (6 bases). Sequencing was carried out using PBMCs. The chain's CDR3 is CASSRGGAQNTEAFF. The CDR3 DNA is TGTGCCAGCAGTCGTGGGGGGGCCCAGAACACTGAAGCTTTCTTT.